The 10 T cell receptor beta chains given below trace back to one sample, sequenced in a study of T cell responses to AZD1222 COVID-19 vaccine. Clones were read by immunoSEQ multiplex PCR, and TCRdb kept only the in-frame ones, dropping some. The sample shows about 88,000 clones, 70% to 90% of them seen only once. The sequencing used peripheral blood, collected on day 0 of AZD1222 vaccination. These receptors were obtained from an adult in good health.

The V call is TRBV5-1, the J call TRBJ2-2; 8 bases are a match to TRBD2. This CDR3 region has 14 residues. The germline V gene has CDR1 SGHRS and CDR2 YFSETQ. The trim removed 3 bases at V and 5 bases at J, leaving 3 bases unmatched. CDR3 DNA sequence: TGCGCCAGCAGCTGGGGACTAGAGACCGGGGAGCTGTTTTTT. Protein product: CASSWGLETGELFF. Using reference TRBV5-1 and TRBJ2-2 for the parts outside the CDR3, the full variable domain is KAGVTQTPRYLIKTRGQQVTLSCSPISGHRSVSWYQQTPGQGLQFLFEYFSETQRNKGNFPGRFSGRQFSNSRSEMNVSTLELGDSALYLCASSWGLETGELFFGEGSRLTVL.

This chain uses TRBV4-1 with TRBJ1-6, with TRBD1 as a possible D gene (5 bases). Trimming removed 0 bases at V and 10 bases at J, with 16 bases between. Germline CDR1 reads MGHRA; CDR2 reads YSYEKL. The CDR3 is 16 residues long. The CDR3 bases are TGCGCCAGCAGCCAAGAGGGGCAGGTAGGGTACTCACCCCTCCACTTT. Protein sequence: CASSQEGQVGYSPLHF.

This sequence joins TRBV14 and TRBJ1-2; TRBD1 aligns across 7 bases. The germline V gene encodes CDR1 SGHDN and CDR2 FVKESK. This CDR3 region has 17 residues. The junction had 13 bases not matched to a gene; V was cut back by 0 bases and J by 6 bases. CDR3 DNA sequence: TGTGCCAGCAGCCAAGACCCTGAGTCGACAGGGATCGATGGCTACACCTTC. Encoded protein: CASSQDPESTGIDGYTF.

The chain links TRBV6-1 to TRBJ1-2; D is possibly TRBD1 (5 bases). The CDR3 runs 16 residues. V was shortened by 2 bases and J by 4 bases, with 17 bases between the two germline ends. CDR1 and CDR2 from the germline V gene are MNHNS and SASEGT. CDR3 sequence: CASSERTAFGAYGYTF. The CDR3 nucleotides read TGTGCCAGCAGTGAAAGGACGGCCTTCGGGGCCTATGGCTACACCTTC.

The chain joins TRBV15 to TRBJ2-2; D is perhaps TRBD1 (6 bases). From germline, CDR1 is LNHNV and CDR2 YYDKDF (reference sequence). This CDR3 comprises 15 residues. Trimming removed 5 bases at V and 7 bases at J, with 17 bases between. CDR3 residues: CATSRYQQGGGELFF. CDR3 nucleotides: TGTGCCACCAGCCGTTACCAACAGGGTGGCGGGGAGCTGTTTTTT.

The chain is built from TRBV19 and TRBJ1-1; D is possibly TRBD1 (5 bases). This CDR3 has 13 amino acids. V shed 5 bases and J shed 5 bases, with 12 bases lying between them. The V gene's germline CDR1 is LNHDA and CDR2 SQIVND (reference sequence). CDR3 in amino acids: CASSPGEGTEAFF. CDR3 coding DNA: TGTGCCAGTAGTCCCGGGGAGGGGACTGAAGCTTTCTTT.

This clone was seen a single time. The V gene is TRBV2, the J gene TRBJ1-5; maybe TRBD1 (5 bases). Germline values: CDR1 SNHLY, CDR2 FYNNEI. The CDR3 runs to 14 residues. V was cut by 8 bases and J by 7 bases, with 18 bases left in between. CDR3 amino acids: CASGAGRGRQPQHF. CDR3 DNA: TGTGCCAGCGGAGCGGGACGGGGTCGACAGCCCCAGCATTTT.

The genes are TRBV19 and TRBJ1-6; 9 bases are a match to TRBD1. The germline V gene has CDR1 LNHDA and CDR2 SQIVND (reference sequence). The CDR3 loop spans 16 amino acids. V trimming: 3 bases; J trimming: 13 bases; junction bases outside the gene matches: 13. CDR3 nucleotide sequence: TGTGCCAGTAGTATGGGTACAGGGGGCCTAAGTTTGCCCCTCCACTTT. This encodes CASSMGTGGLSLPLHF.

The genes are TRBV18 and TRBJ1-5; D perhaps matches TRBD1 (5 bases). This CDR3 has 14 residues. CDR1 and CDR2 from the germline V gene are KGHSH and LQKENI. Trimming removed 6 bases from V and 3 bases from J, with 12 bases in between. CDR3 nucleotide sequence: TGTGCCAGCTCTCGGGACGGCGACAATCAGCCCCAGCATTTT. It codes for CASSRDGDNQPQHF.

V gene TRBV27 combines with J gene TRBJ2-7; maybe TRBD2 (7 bases). Between the trimmed V and J ends, which lost 3 bases and 1 base, there was a span of 13 bases. The germline CDR1 and CDR2 sequences are MNHEY and SMNVEV (reference sequence). This CDR3 has 15 amino acids. The CDR3 here is CASSLGGASSYEQYF. The DNA of the CDR3 is TGTGCCAGCAGTTTGGGGGGGGCTTCTTCCTACGAGCAGTACTTC.